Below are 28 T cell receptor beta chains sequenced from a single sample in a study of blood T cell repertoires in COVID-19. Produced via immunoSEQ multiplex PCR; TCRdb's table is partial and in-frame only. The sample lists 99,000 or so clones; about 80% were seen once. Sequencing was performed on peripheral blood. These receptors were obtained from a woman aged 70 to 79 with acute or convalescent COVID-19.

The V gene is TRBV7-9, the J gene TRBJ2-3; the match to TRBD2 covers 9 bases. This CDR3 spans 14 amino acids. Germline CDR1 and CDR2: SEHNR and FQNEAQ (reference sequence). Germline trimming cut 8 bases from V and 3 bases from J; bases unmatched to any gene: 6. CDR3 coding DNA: TGTGCCAGCGGAACGGGACTAGCAACAGATACGCAGTATTTT. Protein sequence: CASGTGLATDTQYF.

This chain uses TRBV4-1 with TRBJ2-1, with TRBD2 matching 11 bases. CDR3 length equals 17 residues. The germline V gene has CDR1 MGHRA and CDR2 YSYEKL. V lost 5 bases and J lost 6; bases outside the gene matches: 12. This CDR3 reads CASSVLSGGAYRNEQFF. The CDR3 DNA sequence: TGCGCCAGCAGCGTCCTTAGCGGGGGGGCCTACCGCAATGAGCAGTTCTTC.

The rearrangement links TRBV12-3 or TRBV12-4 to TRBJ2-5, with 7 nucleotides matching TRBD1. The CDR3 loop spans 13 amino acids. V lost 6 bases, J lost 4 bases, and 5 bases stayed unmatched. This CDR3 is CASSQTGTETQYF. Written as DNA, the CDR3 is TGTGCCAGCAGCCAGACAGGGACAGAGACCCAGTACTTC.

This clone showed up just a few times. CDR3: CASSQTGFSSPLHF. The CDR3, as DNA: TGTGCCAGCAGCCAAACAGGGTTTTCTTCACCCCTCCACTTT. The chain uses TRBV4-2 and TRBJ1-6, with a tentative D call TRBD1 (6 bases). V was shortened by 2 bases and J by 9 bases, with 11 bases between the two germline ends. The CDR3 has 14 residues. The germline CDR1 and CDR2 sequences are LGHNA and YNFKEQ.

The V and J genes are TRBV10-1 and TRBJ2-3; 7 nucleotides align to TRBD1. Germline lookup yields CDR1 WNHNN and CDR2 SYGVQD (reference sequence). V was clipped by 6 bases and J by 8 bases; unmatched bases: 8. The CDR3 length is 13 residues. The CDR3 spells CASSLRQGSTQYF. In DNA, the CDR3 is TGCGCCAGCAGCCTCCGACAGGGAAGTACGCAGTATTTT.

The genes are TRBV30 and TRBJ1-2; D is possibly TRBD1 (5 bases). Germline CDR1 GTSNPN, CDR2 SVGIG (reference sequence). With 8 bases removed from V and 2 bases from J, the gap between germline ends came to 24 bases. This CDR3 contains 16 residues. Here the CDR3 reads CAGHQGGGGLNYGYTF. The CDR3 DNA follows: TGTGCCGGCCACCAGGGTGGGGGGGGACTGAACTATGGCTACACCTTC.

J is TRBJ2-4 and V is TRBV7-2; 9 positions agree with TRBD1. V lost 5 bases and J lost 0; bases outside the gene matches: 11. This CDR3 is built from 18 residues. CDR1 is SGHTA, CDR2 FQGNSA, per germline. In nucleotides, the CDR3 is TGTGCCAGCAGCCCCAACACCGGGACAGGGTTAGCCAAAAACATTCAGTACTTC. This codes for CASSPNTGTGLAKNIQYF.

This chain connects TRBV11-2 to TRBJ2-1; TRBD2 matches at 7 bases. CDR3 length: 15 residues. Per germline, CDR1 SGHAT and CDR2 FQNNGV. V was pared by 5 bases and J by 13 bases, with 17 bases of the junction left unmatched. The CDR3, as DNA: TGTGCCAGCAGCACAGGACTAGTAGGAAATACCCCTCAGTTCTTC. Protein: CASSTGLVGNTPQFF.

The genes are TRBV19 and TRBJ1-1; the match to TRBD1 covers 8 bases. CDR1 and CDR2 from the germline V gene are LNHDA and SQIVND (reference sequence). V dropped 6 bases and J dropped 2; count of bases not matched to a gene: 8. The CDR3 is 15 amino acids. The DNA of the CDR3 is TGTGCCAGTAGCCCACAGGGGGAGCTTAACACTGAAGCTTTCTTT. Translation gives CASSPQGELNTEAFF.

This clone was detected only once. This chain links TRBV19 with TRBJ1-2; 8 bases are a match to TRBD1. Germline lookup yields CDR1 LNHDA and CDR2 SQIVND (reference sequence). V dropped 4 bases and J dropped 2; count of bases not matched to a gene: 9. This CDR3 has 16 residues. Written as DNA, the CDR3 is TGTGCCAGTAGTAGAACCAACGCAGGGGGCAACTATGGCTACACCTTC. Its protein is CASSRTNAGGNYGYTF. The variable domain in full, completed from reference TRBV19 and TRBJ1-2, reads DGGITQSPKYLFRKEGQNVTLSCEQNLNHDAMYWYRQDPGQGLRLIYYSQIVNDFQKGDIAEGYSVSREKKESFPLTVTSAQKNPTAFYLCASSRTNAGGNYGYTFGSGTRLTVV.

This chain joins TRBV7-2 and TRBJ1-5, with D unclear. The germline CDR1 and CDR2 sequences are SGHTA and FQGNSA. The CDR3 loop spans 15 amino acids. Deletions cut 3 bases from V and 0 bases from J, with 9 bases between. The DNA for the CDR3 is TGTGCCAGCAGCTTGAGAGTGAATAGCAATCAGCCCCAGCATTTT. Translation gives CASSLRVNSNQPQHF.

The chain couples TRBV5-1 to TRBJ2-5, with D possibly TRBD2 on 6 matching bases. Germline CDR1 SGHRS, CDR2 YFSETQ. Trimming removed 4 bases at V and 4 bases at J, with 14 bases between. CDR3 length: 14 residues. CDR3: CASSRGGAGETQYF. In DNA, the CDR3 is TGCGCCAGCAGCAGGGGCGGGGCGGGAGAGACCCAGTACTTC.

The CDR3 spells CASSPLRGRDQPQHF. The CDR3 nucleotides read TGTGCCAGCTCACCCCTCAGGGGGCGAGATCAGCCCCAGCATTTT. The rearrangement uses TRBV18 and TRBJ1-5; the match to TRBD1 covers 8 bases. Germline assignment: CDR1 KGHSH and CDR2 LQKENI. The trim removed 3 bases at V and 5 bases at J, leaving 6 bases unmatched. This CDR3 is 15 amino acids long.

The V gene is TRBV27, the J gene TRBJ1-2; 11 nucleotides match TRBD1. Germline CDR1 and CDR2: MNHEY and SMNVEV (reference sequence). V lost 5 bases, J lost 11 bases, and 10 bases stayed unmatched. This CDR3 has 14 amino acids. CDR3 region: CASSPRDRGTIYTF. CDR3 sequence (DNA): TGTGCCAGCAGTCCCCGGGACAGGGGGACTATTTACACCTTC.

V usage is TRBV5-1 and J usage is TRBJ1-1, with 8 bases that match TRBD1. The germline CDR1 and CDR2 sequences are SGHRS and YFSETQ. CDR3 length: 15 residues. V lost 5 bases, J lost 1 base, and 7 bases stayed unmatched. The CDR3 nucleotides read TGCGCCAGCAGTTCCCAGACAGGGGCGAACACTGAAGCTTTCTTT. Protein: CASSSQTGANTEAFF.

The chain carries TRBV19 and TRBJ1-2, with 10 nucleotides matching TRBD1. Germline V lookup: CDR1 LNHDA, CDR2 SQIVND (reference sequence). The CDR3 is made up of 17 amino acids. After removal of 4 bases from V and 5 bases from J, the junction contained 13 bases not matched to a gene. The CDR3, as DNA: TGTGCCAGTAGTAGGGGACAGGGGTCCACCTTCGGGTATGGCTACACCTTC. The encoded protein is CASSRGQGSTFGYGYTF.

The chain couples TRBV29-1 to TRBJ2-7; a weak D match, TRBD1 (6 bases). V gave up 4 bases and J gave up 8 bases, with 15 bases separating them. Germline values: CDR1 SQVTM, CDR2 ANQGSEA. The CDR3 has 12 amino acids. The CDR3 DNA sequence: TGCAGCGTTGGGGGGCAGGGCAACCAGCAGTACTTC. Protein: CSVGGQGNQQYF.

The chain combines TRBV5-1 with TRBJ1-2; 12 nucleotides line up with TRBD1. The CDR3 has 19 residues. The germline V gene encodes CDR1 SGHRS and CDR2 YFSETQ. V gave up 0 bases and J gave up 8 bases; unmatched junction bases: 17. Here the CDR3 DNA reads TGCGCCAGCAGCTTGGCCCGGGGTGGAGCGGGACAGGGGGCGTCCGGCTACACCTTC. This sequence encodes CASSLARGGAGQGASGYTF.

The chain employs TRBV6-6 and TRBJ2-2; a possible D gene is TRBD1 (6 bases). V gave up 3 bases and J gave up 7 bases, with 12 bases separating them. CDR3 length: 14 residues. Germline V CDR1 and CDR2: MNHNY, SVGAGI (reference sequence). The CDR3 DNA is TGTGCCAGCAGTTATGAACAGGGTCTCGGGGAGCTGTTTTTT. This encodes CASSYEQGLGELFF.

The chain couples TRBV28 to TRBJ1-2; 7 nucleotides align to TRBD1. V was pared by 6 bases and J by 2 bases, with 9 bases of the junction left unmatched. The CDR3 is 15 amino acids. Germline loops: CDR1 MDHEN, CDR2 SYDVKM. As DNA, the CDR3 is TGTGCCAGCAGACCTCCCGGGACAGCGAACTATGGCTACACCTTC. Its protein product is CASRPPGTANYGYTF.

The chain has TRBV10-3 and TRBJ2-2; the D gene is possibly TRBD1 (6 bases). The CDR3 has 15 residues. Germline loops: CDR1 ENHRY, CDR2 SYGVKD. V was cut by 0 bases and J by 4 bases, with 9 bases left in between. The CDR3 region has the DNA TGTGCCATCAGTGAGTCTAAGGACAGCACCGGGGAGCTGTTTTTT. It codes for CAISESKDSTGELFF.

The CDR3 sequence is CASSAVTSYNEQFF. For the CDR3, the DNA is TGCGCCAGCAGCGCGGTAACATCCTACAATGAGCAGTTCTTC. The rearrangement links TRBV4-3 to TRBJ2-1; the D is unclear. CDR1 is LGHNA, CDR2 YSLEER, per germline. V lost 5 bases and J lost 1, with 9 bases in between. This CDR3 is 14 amino acids long.

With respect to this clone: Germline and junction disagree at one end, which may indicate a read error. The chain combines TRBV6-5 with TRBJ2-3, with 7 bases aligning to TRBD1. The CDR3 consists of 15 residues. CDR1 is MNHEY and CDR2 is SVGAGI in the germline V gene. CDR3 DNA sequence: TGTGCCAGTAGTTCCACAGGGGCGTTGGGGATTACGCAGTATTTT. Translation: CASSSTGALGITQYF.

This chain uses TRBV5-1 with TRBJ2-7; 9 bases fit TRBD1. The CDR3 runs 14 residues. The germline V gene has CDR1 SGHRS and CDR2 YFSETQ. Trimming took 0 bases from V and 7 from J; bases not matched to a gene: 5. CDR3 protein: CASSLGTGAREQYF. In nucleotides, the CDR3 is TGCGCCAGCAGCTTGGGGACAGGGGCTAGAGAGCAGTACTTC.

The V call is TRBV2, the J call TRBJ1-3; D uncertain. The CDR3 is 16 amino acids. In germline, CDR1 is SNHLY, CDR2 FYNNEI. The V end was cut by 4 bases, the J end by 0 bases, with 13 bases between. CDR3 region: CASSVVAARSGNTIYF. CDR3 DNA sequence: TGTGCCAGCAGTGTGGTTGCGGCCCGCTCTGGAAACACCATATATTTT.

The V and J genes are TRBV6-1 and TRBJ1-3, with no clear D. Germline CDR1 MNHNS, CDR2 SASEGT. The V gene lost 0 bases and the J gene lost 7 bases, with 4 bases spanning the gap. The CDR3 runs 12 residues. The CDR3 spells CASSEARNTIYF. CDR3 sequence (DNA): TGTGCCAGCAGTGAAGCACGGAACACCATATATTTT.

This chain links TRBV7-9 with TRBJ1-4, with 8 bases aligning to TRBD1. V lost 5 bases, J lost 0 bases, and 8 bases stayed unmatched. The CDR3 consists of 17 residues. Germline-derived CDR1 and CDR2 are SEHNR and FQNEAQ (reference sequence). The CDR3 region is CASSQRQGRPTNEKLFF. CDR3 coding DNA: TGTGCCAGCAGCCAAAGACAGGGGAGGCCAACTAATGAAAAACTGTTTTTT.

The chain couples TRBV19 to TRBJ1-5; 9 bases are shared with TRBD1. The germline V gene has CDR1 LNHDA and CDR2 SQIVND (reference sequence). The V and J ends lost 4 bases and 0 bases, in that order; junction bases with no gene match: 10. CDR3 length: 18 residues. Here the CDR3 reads CASSTTDRGMDSNQPQHF. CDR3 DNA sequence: TGTGCCAGTAGTACCACGGACAGGGGCATGGATAGCAATCAGCCCCAGCATTTT.